This TCR beta chain was sequenced in a study of T cells expressing NK-cell markers. At the level of the study: Seven HCMV-seropositive donors and one seronegative donor made up the eight sequenced donors.

The germline CDR1 and CDR2 sequences are MDHEN and SYDVKM. CDR3 length equals 14 residues. TCRdb derives one entry per CDR3 protein from the 5' RACE reads, leaving out DNA. The sample yields 250,000 to 300,000 distinct CDR3 sequences, of which the top ten take up roughly 4.2%. This chain joins TRBV28 and TRBJ1-3. Sequenced: blood T cells: a sorted CD56 or NKG2C T cell subset, CD4+ or CD8+ T cells, or bulk PBMC T cells (not recorded which). The receptor was derived from a woman between 18 and 70 years old in good health. This CDR3 is CASSLGGVGNTIYF.